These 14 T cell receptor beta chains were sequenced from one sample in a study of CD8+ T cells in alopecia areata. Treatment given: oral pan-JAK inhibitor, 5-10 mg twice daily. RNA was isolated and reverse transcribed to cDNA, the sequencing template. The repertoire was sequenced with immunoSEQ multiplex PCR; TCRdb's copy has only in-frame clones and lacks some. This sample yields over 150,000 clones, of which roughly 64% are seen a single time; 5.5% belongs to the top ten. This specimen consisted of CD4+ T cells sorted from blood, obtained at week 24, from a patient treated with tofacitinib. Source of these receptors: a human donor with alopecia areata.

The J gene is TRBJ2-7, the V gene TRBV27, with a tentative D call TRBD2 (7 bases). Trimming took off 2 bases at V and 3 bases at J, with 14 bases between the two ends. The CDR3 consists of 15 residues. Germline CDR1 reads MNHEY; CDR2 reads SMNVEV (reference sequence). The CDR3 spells CASSLNRGAFYEQYF. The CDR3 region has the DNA TGTGCCAGCAGTTTAAACCGGGGGGCCTTCTACGAGCAGTACTTC.

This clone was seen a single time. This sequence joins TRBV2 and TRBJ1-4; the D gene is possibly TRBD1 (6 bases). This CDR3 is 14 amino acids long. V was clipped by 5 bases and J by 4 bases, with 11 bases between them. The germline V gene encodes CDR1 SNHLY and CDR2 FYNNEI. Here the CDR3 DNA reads TGTGCCAGCAGTTACAGGGCTGTTAATGAAAAACTGTTTTTT. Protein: CASSYRAVNEKLFF.

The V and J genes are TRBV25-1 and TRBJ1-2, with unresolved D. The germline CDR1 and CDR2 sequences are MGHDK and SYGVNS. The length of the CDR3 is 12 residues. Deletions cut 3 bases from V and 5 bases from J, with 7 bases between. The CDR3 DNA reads TGTGCCAGCAGTGAGTCCGATTATGGCTACACCTTC. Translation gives CASSESDYGYTF.

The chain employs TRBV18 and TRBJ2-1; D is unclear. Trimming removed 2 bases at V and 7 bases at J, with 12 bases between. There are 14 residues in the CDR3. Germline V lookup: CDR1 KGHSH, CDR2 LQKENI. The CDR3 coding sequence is TGTGCCAGCTCACCAAGTTTTGGTACGAATGAGCAGTTCTTC. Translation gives CASSPSFGTNEQFF. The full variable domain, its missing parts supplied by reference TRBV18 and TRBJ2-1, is NAGVMQNPRHLVRRRGQEARLRCSPMKGHSHVYWYRQLPEEGLKFMVYLQKENIIDESGMPKERFSAEFPKEGPSILRIQQVVRGDSAAYFCASSPSFGTNEQFFGPGTRLTVL.

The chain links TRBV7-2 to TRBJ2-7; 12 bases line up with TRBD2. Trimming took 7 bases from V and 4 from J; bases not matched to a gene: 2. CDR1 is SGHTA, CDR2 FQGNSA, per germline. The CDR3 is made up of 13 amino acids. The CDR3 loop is CASTLAGGYEQYF. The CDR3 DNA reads TGTGCCAGCACCCTAGCGGGAGGGTACGAGCAGTACTTC.

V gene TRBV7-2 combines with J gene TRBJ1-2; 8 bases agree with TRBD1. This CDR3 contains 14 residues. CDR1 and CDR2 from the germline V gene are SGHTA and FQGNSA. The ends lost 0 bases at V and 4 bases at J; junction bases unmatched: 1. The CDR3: CASSLARGPYGYTF. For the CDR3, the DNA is TGTGCCAGCAGCTTAGCCAGGGGGCCCTATGGCTACACCTTC.

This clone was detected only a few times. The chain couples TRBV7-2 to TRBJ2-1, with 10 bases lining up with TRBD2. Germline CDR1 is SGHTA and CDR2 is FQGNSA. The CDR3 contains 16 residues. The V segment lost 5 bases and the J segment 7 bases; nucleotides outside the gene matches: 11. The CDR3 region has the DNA TGTGCCAGCAGCCCTGGGTCTAGCGGGAGTTGGAATGAGCAGTTCTTC. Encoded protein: CASSPGSSGSWNEQFF. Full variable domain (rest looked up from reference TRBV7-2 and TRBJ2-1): GAGVSQSPSNKVTEKGKDVELRCDPISGHTALYWYRQSLGQGLEFLIYFQGNSAPDKSGLPSDRFSAERTGGSVSTLTIQRTQQEDSAVYLCASSPGSSGSWNEQFFGPGTRLTVL.

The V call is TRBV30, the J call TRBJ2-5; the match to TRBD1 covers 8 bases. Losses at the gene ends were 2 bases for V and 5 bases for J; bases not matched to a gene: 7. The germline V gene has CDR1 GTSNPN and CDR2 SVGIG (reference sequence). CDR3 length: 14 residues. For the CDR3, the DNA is TGTGCCTGGAGTAGGGCAGGGGGCACGGAGACCCAGTACTTC. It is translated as CAWSRAGGTETQYF.

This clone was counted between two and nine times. The CDR3 region has the DNA TGCAGCGTTTCGGCAGGCAATGAGCAGTTCTTC. Translating it yields CSVSAGNEQFF. The genes are TRBV29-1 and TRBJ2-1; D not resolved. Germline V gives CDR1 SQVTM, CDR2 ANQGSEA. This CDR3 region has 11 residues. V was shortened by 5 bases and J by 6 bases, with 8 bases between the two germline ends.

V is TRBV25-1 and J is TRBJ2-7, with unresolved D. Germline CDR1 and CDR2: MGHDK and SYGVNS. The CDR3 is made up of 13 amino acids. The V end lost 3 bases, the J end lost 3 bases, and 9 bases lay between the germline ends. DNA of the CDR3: TGTGCCAGCAGTGACGGCAGGATCTACGAGCAGTACTTC. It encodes CASSDGRIYEQYF.

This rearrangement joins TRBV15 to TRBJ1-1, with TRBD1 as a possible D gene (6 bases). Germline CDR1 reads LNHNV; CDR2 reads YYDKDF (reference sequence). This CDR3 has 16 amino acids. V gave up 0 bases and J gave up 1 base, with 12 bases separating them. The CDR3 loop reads CATSRDSWGRNTEAFF. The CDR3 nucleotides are TGTGCCACCAGCAGAGACTCTTGGGGGCGGAACACTGAAGCTTTCTTT.

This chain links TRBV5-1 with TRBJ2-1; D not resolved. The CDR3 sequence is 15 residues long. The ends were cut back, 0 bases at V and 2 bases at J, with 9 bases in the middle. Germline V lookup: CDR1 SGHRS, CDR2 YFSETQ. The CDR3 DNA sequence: TGCGCCAGCAGCTTGGAAGTGGCCCCCTACAATGAGCAGTTCTTC. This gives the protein CASSLEVAPYNEQFF.

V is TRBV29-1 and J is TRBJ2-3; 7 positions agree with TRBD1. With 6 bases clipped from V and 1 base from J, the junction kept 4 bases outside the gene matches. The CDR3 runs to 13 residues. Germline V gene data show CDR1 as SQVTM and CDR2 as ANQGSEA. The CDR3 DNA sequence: TGCAGCGTCCGTGGACAGGGCACAGATACGCAGTATTTT. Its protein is CSVRGQGTDTQYF.

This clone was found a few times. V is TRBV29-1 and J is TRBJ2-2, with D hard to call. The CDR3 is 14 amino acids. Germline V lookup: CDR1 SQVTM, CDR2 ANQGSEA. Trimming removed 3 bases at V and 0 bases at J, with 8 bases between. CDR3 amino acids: CSVEPQTNTGELFF. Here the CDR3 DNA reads TGCAGCGTTGAGCCACAGACGAACACCGGGGAGCTGTTTTTT.